This is a list of T cell receptor beta chains from one sample in a study of T cells in Graves' hyperthyroidism and ophthalmopathy. One entry per CDR3 protein, called by TCRdb with MiXCR from the multiplex PCR reads. The sample has 130,000 to 150,000 distinct CDR3 sequences, approximately 20% seen once. Source material: blood. The receptors stem from a woman in her forties or fifties with Graves' hyperthyroidism that later progressed to Graves' ophthalmopathy. Both conserved end residues are part of each CDR3.

v_call: TRBV25-1; cdr3_aa: CASSESGDAGELFF
v_call: TRBV20-1; cdr3_aa: CSARGREGEKLFF
v_call: TRBV7-9; cdr3_aa: CASSAQGFRGYTF
v_call: TRBV29-1; cdr3_aa: CSVERLGNYNEQFF
v_call: TRBV2; cdr3_aa: CASRQLATKAGELFF
v_call: TRBV18; cdr3_aa: CASSGVRNRFNEKLFF
v_call: TRBV10-3; cdr3_aa: CAISDLRKANYGYTF
v_call: TRBV2; cdr3_aa: CASARAPNTEAFF
v_call: TRBV7-2; cdr3_aa: CASSSDGLYEQYF
v_call: TRBV11-2; cdr3_aa: CASSLADSNYGYTF
v_call: TRBV7-2; cdr3_aa: CASSTPGTSGRNEQFF
v_call: TRBV5-1; cdr3_aa: CASSLDRNYEQYF
v_call: TRBV20-1; cdr3_aa: CSAEDRAYYGYTF
v_call: TRBV7-2; cdr3_aa: CASSLGTPGRPSYEQYF
v_call: TRBV19; cdr3_aa: CASSPGRHSGANVLTF
v_call: TRBV28; cdr3_aa: CASSFSYAQWGAEGNEKLFF
v_call: TRBV6-1; cdr3_aa: CASSEDIATNEKLFF
v_call: TRBV29-1; cdr3_aa: CSAHNEQFF
v_call: TRBV27; cdr3_aa: CASSDSRGDIQYF
v_call: TRBV7-8; cdr3_aa: CASSFMLDRVSGNTIYF
v_call: TRBV28; cdr3_aa: CASSLILAAQETQYF
v_call: TRBV5-1; cdr3_aa: CASSSGIYYTEAFF
v_call: TRBV4-2; cdr3_aa: CASSQVRAPYGYTF
v_call: TRBV6-1; cdr3_aa: CASSEVGAGTDTQYF
v_call: TRBV7-9; cdr3_aa: CASSLWDEQYF
v_call: TRBV7-9; cdr3_aa: CASMGLVLVGEQFF
v_call: TRBV11-2; cdr3_aa: CASSAGQGGNEEQFF
v_call: TRBV20-1; cdr3_aa: CSARGANTEAFF
v_call: TRBV9; cdr3_aa: CASSQTSGGFYNEQFF
v_call: TRBV12-3/TRBV12-4; cdr3_aa: CASSFRGQGQRELFF
v_call: TRBV3-1; cdr3_aa: CASSQGPTGTSSPLHF
v_call: TRBV7-8; cdr3_aa: CASSSYAGLGQPQHF
v_call: TRBV29-1; cdr3_aa: CSVLPAGTNYGYTF
v_call: TRBV27; cdr3_aa: CASSFRGTIQDTQYF
v_call: TRBV6-1; cdr3_aa: CASSDRGVGTEAFF
v_call: TRBV3-1; cdr3_aa: CASRTSGNYNEQFF
v_call: TRBV9; cdr3_aa: CASSPNRANTEAFF
v_call: TRBV27; cdr3_aa: CASSPWTGSIDYTF
v_call: TRBV6-1; cdr3_aa: CASSEPEHTDTQYF
v_call: TRBV7-9; cdr3_aa: CASSLDHETLNTGELFF
v_call: TRBV7-2; cdr3_aa: CASSLMVNEQFF
v_call: TRBV7-9; cdr3_aa: CASSHDHLSGELFF
v_call: TRBV3-1; cdr3_aa: CASSQMGTQYF
v_call: TRBV12-3/TRBV12-4; cdr3_aa: CASSSLSTGGGYGYTF
v_call: TRBV5-1; cdr3_aa: CASSDLGVQYF
v_call: TRBV19; cdr3_aa: CARNPTRRLGQHTNTQYF
v_call: TRBV20-1; cdr3_aa: CSARHLLTDLAGRAGEQYF
v_call: TRBV3-1; cdr3_aa: CASSQGETQYF
v_call: TRBV24-1; cdr3_aa: CATSSGQLTQFF
v_call: TRBV30; cdr3_aa: CAWSVSAATNEKLFF
v_call: TRBV5-5; cdr3_aa: CASSLLAANTGELFF
v_call: TRBV12-3/TRBV12-4; cdr3_aa: CASSPEGGSEQFF